The rows below give T cell receptor beta chains drawn from one sample of a study of T cells in Graves' hyperthyroidism and ophthalmopathy. TCRdb re-analysed the multiplex PCR reads in MiXCR, keeping a single row per CDR3 protein. This sample yields about 400,000 distinct CDR3 sequences, of which just under 15% are seen a single time; approximately 32% belongs to the top ten. The sample was blood. The receptors originated from a woman between 25 and 40 years old with Graves' hyperthyroidism. Both conserved end residues are part of each CDR3. Fields, in order: CDR3 protein, CDR3 DNA, D gene, V gene, clone size, J gene. A D gene is named only where the DNA matches it firmly. Part of the rows lack a size; the others show once, few, many or a class for expanded clones.

CASSVVAGSGQPQHF	TGCGCCAGCAGCGTGGTGGCGGGGAGCGGTCAGCCCCAGCATTTT	NA	TRBV5-1	few	TRBJ1-5
CASSDGQGFYNEQFF	TGTGCCAGCAGTGATGGACAGGGCTTTTACAATGAGCAGTTCTTC	TRBD1	TRBV9	NA	TRBJ2-1
CASSVASSGTDTQYF	TGTGCCAGCAGCGTAGCGAGTAGTGGCACAGATACGCAGTATTTT	NA	TRBV9	NA	TRBJ2-3
CATSEGVEETQYF	TGTGCCACCAGTGAGGGGGTGGAGGAGACCCAGTACTTC	NA	TRBV24-1	few	TRBJ2-5
CASSLGPRPEFF	TGTGCCAGCAGTTTGGGGCCCCGACCGGAGTTCTTC	NA	TRBV12-3/TRBV12-4	NA	TRBJ2-1
CASSQSGTGELFF	TGTGCCAGCAGCCAATCCGGTACCGGGGAGCTGTTTTTT	NA	TRBV3-1	few	TRBJ2-2
CASSLGPRQANTEAFF	TGTGCCAGCAGCTTAGGGCCCCGGCAGGCTAACACTGAAGCTTTCTTT	NA	TRBV11-3	few	TRBJ1-1
CASSIDSGNTIYF	TGTGCCAGCTCTATCGACTCTGGAAACACCATATATTTT	NA	TRBV6-1	NA	TRBJ1-3
CASSVGDREETQYF	TGTGCCAGCAGTGTAGGAGACAGGGAAGAGACCCAGTACTTC	TRBD1	TRBV2	NA	TRBJ2-5
CASSFSPGEGRTEAFF	TGCGCCAGCAGCTTTAGCCCAGGGGAGGGTAGGACTGAAGCTTTCTTT	NA	TRBV5-1	many	TRBJ1-1
CASSLKHPYEQYF	TGTGCCAGCAGCTTGAAACATCCCTACGAGCAGTACTTC	NA	TRBV7-7	NA	TRBJ2-7
CASGLSGIGIDTQYF	TGTGCCAGCGGCCTTTCGGGGATAGGCATAGATACGCAGTATTTT	NA	TRBV3-1	NA	TRBJ2-3
CSAIKRRMGTDTQYF	TGCAGTGCCATAAAGCGACGGATGGGGACAGATACGCAGTATTTT	NA	TRBV20-1	NA	TRBJ2-3
CASRPTGVSGNTIYF	TGTGCCAGCAGGCCAACAGGGGTCTCTGGAAACACCATATATTTT	TRBD1	TRBV12-3/TRBV12-4	many	TRBJ1-3
CASNGANSYNEQFF	TGTGCCAGCAATGGCGCGAACTCCTACAATGAGCAGTTCTTC	NA	TRBV2	NA	TRBJ2-1
CASSGNREAKNIQYF	TGCGCCAGCAGCGGTAACAGGGAAGCCAAAAACATTCAGTACTTC	NA	TRBV5-1	many	TRBJ2-4
CASSPDSGLFEQFF	TGTGCCAGCTCACCTGATTCGGGTTTATTTGAGCAGTTCTTC	NA	TRBV18	many	TRBJ2-1
CAWMRPLEKLFF	TGTGCCTGGATGCGACCTCTTGAAAAACTGTTTTTT	NA	TRBV30	many	TRBJ1-4
CASSYKRVGNTEAFF	TGTGCCAGTAGCTACAAGCGGGTGGGGAACACTGAAGCTTTCTTT	NA	TRBV19	many	TRBJ1-1
CASSTRLASSSYNEQFF	TGTGCCAGCAGTACCCGACTTGCGTCTAGCTCCTACAATGAGCAGTTCTTC	NA	TRBV6-1	few	TRBJ2-1
CATSTGRRGGQRGGYTF	TGTGCCACCAGCACAGGACGAAGAGGGGGCCAGAGGGGTGGCTACACCTTC	TRBD1	TRBV15	many	TRBJ1-2
CASSVTDRGYNQPQHF	TGTGCCAGCAGCGTGACCGACAGGGGCTACAATCAGCCCCAGCATTTT	TRBD1	TRBV9	NA	TRBJ1-5
CASSLIAGVAETQYF	TGTGCCAGCAGTTTAATTGCGGGAGTGGCGGAGACCCAGTACTTC	TRBD2	TRBV12-3/TRBV12-4	NA	TRBJ2-5
CASSRHRGPDTQYF	TGTGCCAGCAGTCGCCACCGCGGTCCGGATACGCAGTATTTT	NA	TRBV28	many	TRBJ2-3